The clone carrying this T cell receptor beta chain came up a few times. Its antigen is unidentified. This specimen comes from a study of blood T cells in healthy people across ages. Study results and limitations: Older individuals had lower TCR beta diversity per million T cells (the decline was roughly linear).

There are 15 residues in the CDR3. CDR1 is LGHNA and CDR2 is YNFKEQ in the germline V gene. V was trimmed by 6 bases and J by 0 bases, leaving 13 bases between them. Alongside a J-beta primer mix, a sample-barcoded 5' primer served in a second PCR lasting roughly 6 to 12 cycles. Each cDNA molecule was tagged by a template-switch adaptor that had 12 random nucleotides. TCRdb independently ran MiXCR on the 5' RACE reads; one entry per CDR3 protein. The table lists 700,000 to 950,000 distinct CDR3 sequences, approximately 43% of them singletons. The clonotype originates from a woman aged 55-70 years in good health. Sequenced sample: blood. V gene TRBV4-2 combines with J gene TRBJ2-3; D gene unclear. DNA for the CDR3: TGTGCCAGCAGTCATCAACTCTCTAGCACAGATACGCAGTATTTT. Translating it yields CASSHQLSSTDTQYF.